The clone carrying this TCR beta chain was recorded at least ten times. Its cognate antigen is unknown. The entry originates in a study of T cells in Graves' hyperthyroidism and ophthalmopathy. General study findings and limits: Blood also carried most thyroid clonotypes expanded above 0.001.

Diagnostic assessment was based on clinical symptoms, serum thyroxine and TRAb, thyroid ultrasound and orbital computed tomography. Germline CDR1 DFQATT, CDR2 SNEGSKA (reference sequence). The CDR3 contains 14 residues. Deletions cut 6 bases from V and 1 base from J, with 15 bases between. TCR beta CDR3 regions were amplified from RNA transcripts. An initial round of RT-PCR targeting the TCR CDR3 relied on the HTBI primer set. MiXCR was run by TCRdb on the multiplex PCR reads, yielding one entry per CDR3 protein. The sample contains 330,000 or so distinct CDR3 sequences, less than 20% of which appear only once.

V gene TRBV20-1 combines with J gene TRBJ2-5; D may correspond to TRBD1 or TRBD2 (6 bases each). This TCR was sampled from a man aged 50-59 years with Graves' ophthalmopathy. Sequenced sample: blood. CDR3 residues: CSAGGRSFQETQYF. Here the CDR3 DNA reads TGCAGTGCAGGGGGGCGTAGTTTCCAAGAGACCCAGTACTTC.